The clone carrying this TCR beta chain turned up a few times. Other DNA sequences of this sample code for an identical CDR3. This entry belongs to a study of beta chain features in type 1 diabetes. The study reverse transcribed the entire isolated RNA, so it sequenced expressed TCRB transcripts. Generated by immunoSEQ multiplex PCR, the TCRdb table keeps only in-frame clones and is missing some. The sample yields under 800,000 clones, around 16% seen once. Cell sorting via CD45RO/CCR7/CD25/CD127/CD95/CD27 was performed to obtain CD4+ naive, central memory, regulatory and stem cell-like memory cells. The sequence derives from a man between 18 and 29 years old in good health. Material: naive CD4+ T cells from blood.

CDR3 coding DNA: TGTGCCAGCAGCCGGACAGGGACAGATACGCAGTATTTT. This sequence encodes CASSRTGTDTQYF. The J gene is TRBJ2-3, the V gene TRBV28, with 8 bases fitting TRBD1. Losses at the gene ends were 6 bases for V and 3 bases for J; bases not matched to a gene: 2. The CDR3 consists of 13 residues. Germline CDR1 is MDHEN and CDR2 is SYDVKM.